This TCR beta chain stems from a study of identical twins. This CDR3 has 15 residues. The V and J ends lost 7 bases and 3 bases, in that order; junction bases with no gene match: 10. Using its own MiXCR run on the 5' RACE reads, TCRdb lists one record per CDR3 protein. The data hold some 500,000 distinct CDR3 sequences, with over 12% observed a single time. The same data also went into a second study, on yellow fever vaccine responses in identical twins.

Source material: CD4+ T cells sorted from blood. This receptor was obtained from a woman aged 18-29 years in good health. The V call is TRBV12-3 or TRBV12-4, the J call TRBJ2-7; TRBD2 agrees at 9 bases. CDR3 region: CASTSLAGDRYEQYF. The CDR3 region has the DNA TGTGCCAGCACCTCCTTAGCGGGAGATCGCTACGAGCAGTACTTC.